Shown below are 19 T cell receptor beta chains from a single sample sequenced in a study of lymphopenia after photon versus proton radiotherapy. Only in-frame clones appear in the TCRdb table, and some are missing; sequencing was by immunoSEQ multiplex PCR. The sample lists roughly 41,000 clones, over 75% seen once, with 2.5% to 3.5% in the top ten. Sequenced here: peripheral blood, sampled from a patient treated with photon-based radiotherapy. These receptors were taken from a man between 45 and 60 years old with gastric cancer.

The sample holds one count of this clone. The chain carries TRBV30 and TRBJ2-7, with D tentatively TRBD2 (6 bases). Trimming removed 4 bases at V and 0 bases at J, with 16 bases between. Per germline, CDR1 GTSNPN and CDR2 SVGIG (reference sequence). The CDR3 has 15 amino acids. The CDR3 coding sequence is TGTGCCTGGACCCGGAGGAGGGACCTCTCCTACGAGCAGTACTTC. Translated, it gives CAWTRRRDLSYEQYF.

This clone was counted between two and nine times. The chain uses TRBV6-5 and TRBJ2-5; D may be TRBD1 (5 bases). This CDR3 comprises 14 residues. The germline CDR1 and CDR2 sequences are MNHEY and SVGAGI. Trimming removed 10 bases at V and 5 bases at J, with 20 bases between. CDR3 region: CAKPDGQGWETQYF. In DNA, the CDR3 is TGTGCCAAACCCGATGGACAAGGATGGGAGACCCAGTACTTC.

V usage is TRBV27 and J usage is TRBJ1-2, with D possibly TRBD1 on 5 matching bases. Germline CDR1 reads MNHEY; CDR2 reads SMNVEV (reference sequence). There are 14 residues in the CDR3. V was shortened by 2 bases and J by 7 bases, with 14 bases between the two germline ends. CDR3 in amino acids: CASSLRWQGGGYTF. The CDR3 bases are TGTGCCAGCAGTTTAAGGTGGCAGGGCGGTGGCTACACCTTC.

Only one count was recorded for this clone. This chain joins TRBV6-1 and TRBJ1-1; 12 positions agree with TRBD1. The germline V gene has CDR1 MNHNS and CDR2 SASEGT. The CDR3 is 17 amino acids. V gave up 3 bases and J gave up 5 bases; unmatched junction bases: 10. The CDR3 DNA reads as TGTGCCAGCAGTGACCACCCGGGACAGGGGGCGAAGACTGAAGCTTTCTTT. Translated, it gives CASSDHPGQGAKTEAFF.

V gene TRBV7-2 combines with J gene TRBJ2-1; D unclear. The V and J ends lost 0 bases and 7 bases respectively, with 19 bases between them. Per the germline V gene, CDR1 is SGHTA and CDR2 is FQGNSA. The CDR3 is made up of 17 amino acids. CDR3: CASSLALTRTRRNEQFF. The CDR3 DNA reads TGTGCCAGCAGCTTAGCGCTTACTCGCACCAGGAGAAATGAGCAGTTCTTC.

The CDR3 DNA reads as TGTGCCAGCAGCTTGGAGGATTTGAACACTGAAGCTTTCTTT. Amino acid sequence: CASSLEDLNTEAFF. This chain links TRBV5-5 with TRBJ1-1, with D unclear. In germline, CDR1 is SGHKS, CDR2 YYEKEE (reference sequence). Between the trimmed V and J ends, which lost 0 bases and 0 bases, there was a span of 6 bases. This CDR3 region has 14 residues.

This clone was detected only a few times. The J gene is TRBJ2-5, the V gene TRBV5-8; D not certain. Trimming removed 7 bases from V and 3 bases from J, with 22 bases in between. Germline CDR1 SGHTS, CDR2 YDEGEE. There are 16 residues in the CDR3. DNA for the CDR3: TGTGCCAGCGGTTTCCCCCTTAGGTCAGGAGAAGAGACCCAGTACTTC. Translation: CASGFPLRSGEETQYF.

Here the CDR3 reads CASSENSDSYEQYF. The CDR3 DNA reads TGCGCCAGCAGTGAAAACTCAGACTCCTACGAGCAGTACTTC. The V gene is TRBV10-2, the J gene TRBJ2-7; D remains unclear. Germline assignment: CDR1 WSHSY and CDR2 SAAADI. The CDR3 runs 14 residues. Trimming pared 3 bases from V and 0 bases from J, leaving 9 bases between.

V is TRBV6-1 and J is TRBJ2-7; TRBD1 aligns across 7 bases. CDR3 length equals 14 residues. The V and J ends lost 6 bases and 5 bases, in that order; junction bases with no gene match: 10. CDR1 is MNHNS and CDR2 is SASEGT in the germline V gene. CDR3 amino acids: CASRLTGDPNEQYF. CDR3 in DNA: TGTGCCAGCAGACTTACAGGGGATCCCAACGAGCAGTACTTC.

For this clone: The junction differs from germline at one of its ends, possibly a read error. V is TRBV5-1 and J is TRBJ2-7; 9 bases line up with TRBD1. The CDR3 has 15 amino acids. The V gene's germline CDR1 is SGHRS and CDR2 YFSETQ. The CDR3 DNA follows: TGCGCCAGCAGCCAAGGGACAGGGCCCTCCCACGAGCAGTACTTC. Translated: CASSQGTGPSHEQYF.

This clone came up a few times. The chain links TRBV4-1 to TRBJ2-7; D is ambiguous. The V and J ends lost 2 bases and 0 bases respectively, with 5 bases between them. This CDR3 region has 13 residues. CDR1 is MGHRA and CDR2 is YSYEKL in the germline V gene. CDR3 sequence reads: CASSQRGSYEQYF. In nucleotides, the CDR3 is TGCGCCAGCAGCCAACGTGGCTCCTACGAGCAGTACTTC.

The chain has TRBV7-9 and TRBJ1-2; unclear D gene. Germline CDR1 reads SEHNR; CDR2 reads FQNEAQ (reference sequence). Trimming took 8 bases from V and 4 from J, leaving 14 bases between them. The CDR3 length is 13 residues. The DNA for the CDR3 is TGTGCCAGCTTGGGGAGAGGTGGCTATGGCTACACCTTC. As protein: CASLGRGGYGYTF.

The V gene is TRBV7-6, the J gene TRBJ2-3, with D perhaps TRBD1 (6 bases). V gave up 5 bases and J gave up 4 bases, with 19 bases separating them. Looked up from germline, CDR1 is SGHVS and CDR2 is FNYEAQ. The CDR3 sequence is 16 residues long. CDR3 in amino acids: CASSPLGGGASDTQYF. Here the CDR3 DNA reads TGTGCCAGCAGCCCTCTGGGTGGGGGCGCGTCAGATACGCAGTATTTT. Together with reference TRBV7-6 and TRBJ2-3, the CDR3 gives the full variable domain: GAGVSQSPRYKVTKRGQDVALRCDPISGHVSLYWYRQALGQGPEFLTYFNYEAQQDKSGLPNDRFSAERPEGSISTLTIQRTEQRDSAMYRCASSPLGGGASDTQYFGPGTRLTVL.

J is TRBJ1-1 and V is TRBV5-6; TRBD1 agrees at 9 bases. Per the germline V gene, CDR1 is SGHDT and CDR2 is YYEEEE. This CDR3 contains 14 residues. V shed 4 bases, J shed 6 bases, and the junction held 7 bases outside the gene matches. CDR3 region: CASSLGQGFAEAFF. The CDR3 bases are TGTGCCAGCAGCCTAGGACAGGGGTTCGCTGAAGCTTTCTTT.

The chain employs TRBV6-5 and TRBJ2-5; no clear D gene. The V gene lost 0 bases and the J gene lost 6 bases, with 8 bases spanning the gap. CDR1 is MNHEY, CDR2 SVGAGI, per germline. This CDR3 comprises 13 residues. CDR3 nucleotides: TGTGCCAGCAGTTACTCTTCAGGACAGACCCAGTACTTC. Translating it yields CASSYSSGQTQYF.

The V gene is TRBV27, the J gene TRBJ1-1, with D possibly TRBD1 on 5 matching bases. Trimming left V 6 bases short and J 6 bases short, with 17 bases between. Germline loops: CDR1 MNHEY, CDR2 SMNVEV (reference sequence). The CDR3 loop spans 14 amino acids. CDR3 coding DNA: TGTGCCAGCAGACAGGACGGCGCAAGGTCTGAAGCTTTCTTT. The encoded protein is CASRQDGARSEAFF.

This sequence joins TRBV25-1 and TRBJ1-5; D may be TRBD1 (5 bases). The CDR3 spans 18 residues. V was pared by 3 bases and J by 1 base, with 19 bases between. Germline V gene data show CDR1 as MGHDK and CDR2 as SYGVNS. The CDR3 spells CASSDTRRGSTSNQPQHF. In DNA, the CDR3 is TGTGCCAGCAGTGATACGCGACGGGGGAGTACAAGCAATCAGCCCCAGCATTTT. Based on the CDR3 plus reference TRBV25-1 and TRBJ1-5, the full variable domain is EADIYQTPRYLVIGTGKKITLECSQTMGHDKMYWYQQDPGMELHLIHYSYGVNSTEKGDLSSESTVSRIRTEHFPLTLESARPSHTSQYLCASSDTRRGSTSNQPQHFGDGTRLSIL.

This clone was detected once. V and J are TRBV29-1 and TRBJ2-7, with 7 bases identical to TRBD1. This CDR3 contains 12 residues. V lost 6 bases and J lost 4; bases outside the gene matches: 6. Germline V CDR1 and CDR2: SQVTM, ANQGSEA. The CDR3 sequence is CSVGQAGYEQYF. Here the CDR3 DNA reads TGCAGCGTCGGACAGGCTGGGTACGAGCAGTACTTC.

CDR3 nucleotides: TGCGCCAGCAGCCAAGGGCGGGTGAGGGCCAAAAACATTCAGTACTTC. Amino acids: CASSQGRVRAKNIQYF. The chain is built from TRBV4-1 and TRBJ2-4; D is possibly TRBD2 (5 bases). Between the trimmed V and J ends, which lost 1 base and 1 base, there was a span of 11 bases. The CDR3 is 16 amino acids. Germline lookup yields CDR1 MGHRA and CDR2 YSYEKL.